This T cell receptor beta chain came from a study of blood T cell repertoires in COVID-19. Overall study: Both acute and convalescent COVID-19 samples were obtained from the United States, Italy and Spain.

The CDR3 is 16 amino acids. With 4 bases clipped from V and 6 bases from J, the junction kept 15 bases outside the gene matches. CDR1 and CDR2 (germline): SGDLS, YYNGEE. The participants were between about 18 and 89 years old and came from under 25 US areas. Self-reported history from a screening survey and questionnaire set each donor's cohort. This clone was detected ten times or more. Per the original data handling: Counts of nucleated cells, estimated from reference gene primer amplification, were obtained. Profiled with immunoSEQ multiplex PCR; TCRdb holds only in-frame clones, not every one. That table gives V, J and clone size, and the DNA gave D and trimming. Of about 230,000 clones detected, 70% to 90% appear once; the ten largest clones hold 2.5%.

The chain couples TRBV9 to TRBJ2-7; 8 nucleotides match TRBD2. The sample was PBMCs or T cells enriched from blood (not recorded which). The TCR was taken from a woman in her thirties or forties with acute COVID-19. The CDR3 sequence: CASSPPTSGPRGEQYV. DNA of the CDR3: TGTGCCAGCAGCCCACCAACTAGCGGCCCTAGGGGCGAGCAGTACGTC.